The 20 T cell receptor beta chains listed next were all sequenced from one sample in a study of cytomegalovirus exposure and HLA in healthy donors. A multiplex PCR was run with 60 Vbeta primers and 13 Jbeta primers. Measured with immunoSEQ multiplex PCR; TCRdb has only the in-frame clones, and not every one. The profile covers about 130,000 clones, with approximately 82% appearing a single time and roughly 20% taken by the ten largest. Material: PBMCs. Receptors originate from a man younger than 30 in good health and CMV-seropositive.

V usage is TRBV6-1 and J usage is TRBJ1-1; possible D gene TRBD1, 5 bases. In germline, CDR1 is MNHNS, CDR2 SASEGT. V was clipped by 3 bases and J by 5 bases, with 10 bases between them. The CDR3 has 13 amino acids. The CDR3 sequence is CASSEGGSTEAFF. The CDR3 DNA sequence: TGTGCCAGCAGTGAGGGGGGTTCGACTGAAGCTTTCTTT.

The CDR3 bases are TGTGCCATCAGTGAGTCGGCGGGGGGTCTTGGCTACACCTTC. This codes for CAISESAGGLGYTF. The V and J genes are TRBV10-3 and TRBJ1-2, with D tentatively TRBD1 (5 bases). Per the germline V gene, CDR1 is ENHRY and CDR2 is SYGVKD. V was cut by 0 bases and J by 7 bases, with 12 bases left in between. This CDR3 has 14 residues.

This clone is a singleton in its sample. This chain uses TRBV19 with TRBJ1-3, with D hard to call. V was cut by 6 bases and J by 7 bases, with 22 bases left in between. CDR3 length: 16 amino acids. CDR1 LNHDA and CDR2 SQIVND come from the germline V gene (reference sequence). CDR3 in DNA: TGTGCCAGTAGACCCCTCTTGGGGAGGGAGCGGAACACCATATATTTT. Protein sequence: CASRPLLGRERNTIYF.

The CDR3 nucleotides read TGTGCCAGCAGCTTAGCTCCGACTAGCGGGGCCTCTAGCACAGATACGCAGTATTTT. The encoded protein is CASSLAPTSGASSTDTQYF. V and J are TRBV7-6 and TRBJ2-3; 11 nucleotides align to TRBD2. The CDR3 has 19 residues. Germline-derived CDR1 and CDR2 are SGHVS and FNYEAQ. V was pared by 0 bases and J by 0 bases, with 8 bases of the junction left unmatched.

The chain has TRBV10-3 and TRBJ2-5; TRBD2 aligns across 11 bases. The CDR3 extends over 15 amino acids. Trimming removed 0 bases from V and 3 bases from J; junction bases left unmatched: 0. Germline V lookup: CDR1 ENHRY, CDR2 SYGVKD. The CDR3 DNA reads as TGTGCCATCAGTGAGTCACTAGCGGGGGAAGAGACCCAGTACTTC. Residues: CAISESLAGEETQYF.

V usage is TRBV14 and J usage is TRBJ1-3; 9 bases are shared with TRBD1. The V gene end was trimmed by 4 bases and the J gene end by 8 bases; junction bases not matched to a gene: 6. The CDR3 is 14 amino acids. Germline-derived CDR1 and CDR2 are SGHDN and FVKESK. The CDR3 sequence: CASSPNRGQYTIYF. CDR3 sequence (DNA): TGTGCCAGCAGCCCAAACAGGGGGCAATACACCATATATTTT.

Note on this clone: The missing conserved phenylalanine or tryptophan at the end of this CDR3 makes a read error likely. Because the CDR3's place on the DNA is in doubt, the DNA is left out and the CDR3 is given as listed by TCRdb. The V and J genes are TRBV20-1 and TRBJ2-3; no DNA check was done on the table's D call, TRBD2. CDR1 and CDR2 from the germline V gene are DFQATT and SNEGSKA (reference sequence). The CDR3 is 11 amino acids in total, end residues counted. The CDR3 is CSASREGGHFL.

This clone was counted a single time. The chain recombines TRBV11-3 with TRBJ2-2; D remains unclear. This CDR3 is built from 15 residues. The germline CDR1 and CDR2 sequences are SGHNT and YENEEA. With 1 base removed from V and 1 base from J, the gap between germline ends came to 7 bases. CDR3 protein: CASSLGYGNTGELFF. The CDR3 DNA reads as TGTGCCAGCAGCTTAGGGTACGGGAACACCGGGGAGCTGTTTTTT.

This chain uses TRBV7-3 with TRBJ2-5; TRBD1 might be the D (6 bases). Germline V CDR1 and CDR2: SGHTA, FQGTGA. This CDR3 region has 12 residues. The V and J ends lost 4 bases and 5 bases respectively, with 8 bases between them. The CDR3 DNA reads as TGTGCCAGCAGCTGGGGGCGGGAGACCCAGTACTTC. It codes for CASSWGRETQYF.

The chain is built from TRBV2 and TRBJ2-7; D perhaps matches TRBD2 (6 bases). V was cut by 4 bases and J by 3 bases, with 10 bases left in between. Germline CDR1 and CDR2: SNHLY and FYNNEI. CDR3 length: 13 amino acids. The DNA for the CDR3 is TGTGCCAGCAGTGGGGACTTCTACTACGAGCAGTACTTC. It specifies CASSGDFYYEQYF.

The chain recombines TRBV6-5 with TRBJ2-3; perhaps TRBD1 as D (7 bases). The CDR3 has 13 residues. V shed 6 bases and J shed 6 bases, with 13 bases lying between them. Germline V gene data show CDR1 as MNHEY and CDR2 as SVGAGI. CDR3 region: CASRQGGGDTQYF. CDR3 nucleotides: TGTGCCAGCAGGCAGGGGGGCGGGGATACGCAGTATTTT.

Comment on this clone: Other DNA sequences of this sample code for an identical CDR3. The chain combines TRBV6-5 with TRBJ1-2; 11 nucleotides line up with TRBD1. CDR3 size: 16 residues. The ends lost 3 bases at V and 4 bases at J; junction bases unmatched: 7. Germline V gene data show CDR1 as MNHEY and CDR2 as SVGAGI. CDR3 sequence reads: CASSYLRTGGGYGYTF. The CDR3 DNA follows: TGTGCCAGCAGTTATCTAAGGACAGGGGGCGGCTATGGCTACACCTTC.

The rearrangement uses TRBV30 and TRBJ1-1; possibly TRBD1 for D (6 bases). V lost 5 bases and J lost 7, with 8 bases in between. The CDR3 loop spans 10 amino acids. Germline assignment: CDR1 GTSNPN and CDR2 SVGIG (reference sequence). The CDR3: CAWGTLEAFF. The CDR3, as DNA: TGTGCCTGGGGGACACTTGAAGCTTTCTTT.

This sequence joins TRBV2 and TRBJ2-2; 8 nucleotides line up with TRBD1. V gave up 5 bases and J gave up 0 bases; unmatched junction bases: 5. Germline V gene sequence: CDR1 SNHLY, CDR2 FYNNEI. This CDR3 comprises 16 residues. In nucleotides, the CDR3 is TGTGCCAGCAGTCCATCGGACAGGGCGAACACCGGGGAGCTGTTTTTT. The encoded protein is CASSPSDRANTGELFF.

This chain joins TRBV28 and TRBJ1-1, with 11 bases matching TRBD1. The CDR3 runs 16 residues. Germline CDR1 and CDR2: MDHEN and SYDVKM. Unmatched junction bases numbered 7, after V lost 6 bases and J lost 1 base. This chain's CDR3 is CASRRPGTGGNTEAFF. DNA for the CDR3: TGTGCCAGCAGACGCCCCGGGACAGGGGGGAACACTGAAGCTTTCTTT.

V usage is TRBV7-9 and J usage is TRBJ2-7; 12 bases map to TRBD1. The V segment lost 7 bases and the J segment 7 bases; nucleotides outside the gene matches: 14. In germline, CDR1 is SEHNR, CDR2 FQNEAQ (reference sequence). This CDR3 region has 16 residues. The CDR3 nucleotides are TGTGCCAGCACCCATACACTGGGACAGGGGGCAGGAGAGCAGTACTTC. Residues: CASTHTLGQGAGEQYF.

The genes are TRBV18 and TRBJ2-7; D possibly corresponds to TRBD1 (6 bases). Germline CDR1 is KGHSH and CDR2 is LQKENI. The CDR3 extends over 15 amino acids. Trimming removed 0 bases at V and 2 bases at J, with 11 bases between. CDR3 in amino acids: CASSPPGTPTYEQYF. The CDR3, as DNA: TGTGCCAGCTCACCACCCGGGACACCAACCTACGAGCAGTACTTC.

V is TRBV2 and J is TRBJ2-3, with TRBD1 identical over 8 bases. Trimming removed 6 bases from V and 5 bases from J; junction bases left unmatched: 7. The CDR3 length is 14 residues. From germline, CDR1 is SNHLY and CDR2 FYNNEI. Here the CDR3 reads CASRVDRAGDTQYF. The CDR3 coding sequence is TGTGCCAGCAGGGTGGACAGGGCGGGAGATACGCAGTATTTT. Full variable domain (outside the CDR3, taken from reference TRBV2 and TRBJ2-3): EPEVTQTPSHQVTQMGQEVILRCVPISNHLYFYWYRQILGQKVEFLVSFYNNEISEKSEIFDDQFSVERPDGSNFTLKIRSTKLEDSAMYFCASRVDRAGDTQYFGPGTRLTVL.

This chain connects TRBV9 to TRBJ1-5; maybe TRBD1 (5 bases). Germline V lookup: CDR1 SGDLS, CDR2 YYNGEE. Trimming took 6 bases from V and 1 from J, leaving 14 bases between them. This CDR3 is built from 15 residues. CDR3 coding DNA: TGTGCCAGCACGTCTGGAGGGGACAGCAATCAGCCCCAGCATTTT. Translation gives CASTSGGDSNQPQHF.

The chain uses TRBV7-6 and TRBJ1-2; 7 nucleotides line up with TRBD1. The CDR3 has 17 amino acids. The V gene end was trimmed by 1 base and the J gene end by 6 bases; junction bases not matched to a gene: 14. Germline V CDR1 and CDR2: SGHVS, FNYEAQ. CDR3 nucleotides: TGTGCCAGCAGCTTAGGGGACACAGGGGCAAAGGGGGATGGCTACACCTTC. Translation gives CASSLGDTGAKGDGYTF.